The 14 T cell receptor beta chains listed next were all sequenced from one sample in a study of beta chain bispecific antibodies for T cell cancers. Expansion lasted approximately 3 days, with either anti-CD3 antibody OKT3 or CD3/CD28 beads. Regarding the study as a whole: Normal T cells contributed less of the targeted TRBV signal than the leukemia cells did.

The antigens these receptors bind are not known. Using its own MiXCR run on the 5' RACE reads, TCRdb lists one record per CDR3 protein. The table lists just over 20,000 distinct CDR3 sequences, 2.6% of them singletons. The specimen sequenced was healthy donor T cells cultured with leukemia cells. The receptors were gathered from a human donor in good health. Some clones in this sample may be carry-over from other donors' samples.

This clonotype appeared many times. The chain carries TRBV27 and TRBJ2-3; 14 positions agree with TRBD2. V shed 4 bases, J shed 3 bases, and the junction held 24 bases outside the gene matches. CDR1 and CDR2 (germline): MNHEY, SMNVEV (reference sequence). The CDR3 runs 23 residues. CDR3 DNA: TGTGCCAGCAGTTCACCGGGACAGGGGGCCGTGACTAGCGGGGGGGCCGGTACAGATACGCAGTATTTT. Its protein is CASSSPGQGAVTSGGAGTDTQYF.

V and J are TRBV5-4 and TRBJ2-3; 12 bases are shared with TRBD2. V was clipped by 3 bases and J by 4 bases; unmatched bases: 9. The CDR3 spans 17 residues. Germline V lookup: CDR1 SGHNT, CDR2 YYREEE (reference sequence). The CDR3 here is CASSSLALAGGSDTQYF. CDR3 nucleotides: TGTGCCAGCAGCTCCCTGGCCCTAGCGGGGGGGTCAGATACGCAGTATTTT.

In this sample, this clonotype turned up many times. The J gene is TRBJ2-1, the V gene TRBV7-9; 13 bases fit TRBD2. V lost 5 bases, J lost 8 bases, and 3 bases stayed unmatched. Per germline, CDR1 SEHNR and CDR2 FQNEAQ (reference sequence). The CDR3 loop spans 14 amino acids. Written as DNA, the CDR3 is TGTGCCAGCAGCGGGACTAGCGGGGCATATGAGCAGTTCTTC. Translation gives CASSGTSGAYEQFF. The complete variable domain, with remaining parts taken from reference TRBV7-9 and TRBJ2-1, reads DTGVSQNPRHKITKRGQNVTFRCDPISEHNRLYWYRQTLGQGPEFLTYFQNEAQLEKSRLLSDRFSAERPKGSFSTLEIQRTEQGDSAMYLCASSGTSGAYEQFFGPGTRLTVL.

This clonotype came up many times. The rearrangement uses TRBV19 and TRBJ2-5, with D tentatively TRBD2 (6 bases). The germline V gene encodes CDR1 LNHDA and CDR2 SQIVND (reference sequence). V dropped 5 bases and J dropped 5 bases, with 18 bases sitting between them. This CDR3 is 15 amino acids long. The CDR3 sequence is CASSPNSGHRETQYF. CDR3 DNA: TGTGCCAGTAGTCCCAATAGCGGACACCGCGAGACCCAGTACTTC.

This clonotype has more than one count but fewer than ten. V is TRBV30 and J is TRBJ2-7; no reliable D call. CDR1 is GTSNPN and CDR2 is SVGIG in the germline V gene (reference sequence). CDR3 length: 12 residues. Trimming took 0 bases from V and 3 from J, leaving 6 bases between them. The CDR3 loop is CAWSVSGYEQYF. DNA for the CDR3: TGTGCCTGGAGTGTATCCGGCTACGAGCAGTACTTC. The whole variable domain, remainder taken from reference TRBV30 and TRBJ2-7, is SQTIHQWPATLVQPVGSPLSLECTVEGTSNPNLYWYRQAAGRGLQLLFYSVGIGQISSEVPQNLSASRPQDRQFILSSKKLLLSDSGFYLCAWSVSGYEQYFGPGTRLTVT.

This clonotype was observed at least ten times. As DNA, the CDR3 is TGTGCCAGCAGCCCCGGGGCCGTCGGTGAGCAGTTCTTC. This encodes CASSPGAVGEQFF. The chain combines TRBV5-5 with TRBJ2-1; D could derive from TRBD1 or TRBD2 (5 bases each). This CDR3 contains 13 residues. Germline CDR1 reads SGHKS; CDR2 reads YYEKEE (reference sequence). The ends were cut back, 4 bases at V and 9 bases at J, with 14 bases in the middle.

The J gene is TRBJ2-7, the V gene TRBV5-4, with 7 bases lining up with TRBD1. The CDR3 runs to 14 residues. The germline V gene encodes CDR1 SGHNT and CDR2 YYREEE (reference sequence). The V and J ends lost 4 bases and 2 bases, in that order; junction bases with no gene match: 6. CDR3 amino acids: CASSPFDRAYEQYF. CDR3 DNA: TGTGCCAGCAGCCCTTTCGACAGGGCCTACGAGCAGTACTTC.

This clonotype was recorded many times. DNA for the CDR3: TGTGCCAGTAGCTGGGGACGGGGCTCCTACGAGCAGTACTTC. It codes for CASSWGRGSYEQYF. The V and J genes are TRBV19 and TRBJ2-7; D tentatively reads TRBD1 or TRBD2 (5 bases each). Deletions cut 6 bases from V and 0 bases from J, with 12 bases between. This CDR3 is built from 14 residues. Germline V gene data show CDR1 as LNHDA and CDR2 as SQIVND (reference sequence).

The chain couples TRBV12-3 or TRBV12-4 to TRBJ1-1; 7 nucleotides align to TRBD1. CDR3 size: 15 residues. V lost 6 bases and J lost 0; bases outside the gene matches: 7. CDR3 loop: CASRLSGTVNTEAFF. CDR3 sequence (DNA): TGTGCCAGCAGGTTATCCGGGACAGTGAACACTGAAGCTTTCTTT.

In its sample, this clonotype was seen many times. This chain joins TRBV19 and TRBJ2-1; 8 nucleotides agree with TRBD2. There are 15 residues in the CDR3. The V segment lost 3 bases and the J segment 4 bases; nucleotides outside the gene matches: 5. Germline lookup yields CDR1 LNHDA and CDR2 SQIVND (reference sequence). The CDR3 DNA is TGTGCCAGTAGTATGGGCGGGGGGACTTACAATGAGCAGTTCTTC. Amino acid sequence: CASSMGGGTYNEQFF. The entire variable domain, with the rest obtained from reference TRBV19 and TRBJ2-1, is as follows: DGGITQSPKYLFRKEGQNVTLSCEQNLNHDAMYWYRQDPGQGLRLIYYSQIVNDFQKGDIAEGYSVSREKKESFPLTVTSAQKNPTAFYLCASSMGGGTYNEQFFGPGTRLTVL.

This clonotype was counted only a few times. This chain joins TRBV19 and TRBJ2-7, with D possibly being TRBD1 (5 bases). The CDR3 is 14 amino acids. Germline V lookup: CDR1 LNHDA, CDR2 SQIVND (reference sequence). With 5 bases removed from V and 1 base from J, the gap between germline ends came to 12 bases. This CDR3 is CASSLTGDSYEQYF. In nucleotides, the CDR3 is TGTGCCAGTAGTCTTACAGGAGATTCCTACGAGCAGTACTTC.

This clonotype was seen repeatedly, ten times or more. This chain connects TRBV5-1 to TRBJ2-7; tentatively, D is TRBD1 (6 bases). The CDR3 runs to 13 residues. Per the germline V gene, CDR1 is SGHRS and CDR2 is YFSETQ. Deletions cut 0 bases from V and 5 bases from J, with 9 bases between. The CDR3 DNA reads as TGCGCCAGCAGCTTGGGGACAGTCGACGAGCAGTACTTC. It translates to CASSLGTVDEQYF.

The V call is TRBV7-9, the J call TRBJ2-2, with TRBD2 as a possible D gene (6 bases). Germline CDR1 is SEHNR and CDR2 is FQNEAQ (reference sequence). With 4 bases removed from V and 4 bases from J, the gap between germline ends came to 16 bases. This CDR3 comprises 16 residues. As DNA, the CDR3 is TGTGCCAGCAGCTCGGGACTGGATGGATTCACCGGGGAGCTGTTTTTT. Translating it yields CASSSGLDGFTGELFF.

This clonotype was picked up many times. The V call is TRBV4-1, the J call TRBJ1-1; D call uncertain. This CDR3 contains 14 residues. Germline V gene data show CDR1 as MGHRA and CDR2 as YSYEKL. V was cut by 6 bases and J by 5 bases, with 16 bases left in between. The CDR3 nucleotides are TGCGCCAGCAGTCTAAGCATAAGTGGGACTGAAGCTTTCTTT. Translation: CASSLSISGTEAFF.